This T cell receptor beta chain was identified during a study of CD49a tissue-resident CD8 T cells in human skin (dated by TCRdb to the late 2010s). Background for the entire study: Tissue-resident memory CD8+ T cell subsets in human skin, defined by CD49a, CD69 and CD103 expression, were examined in the study.

In regard to this clone: It has no known antigen specificity. No per-base quality is available; no much larger clone lies one base away.

Receptor libraries were prepared by the immunoSEQ multiplex PCR assay. The authors' analysis ran thus. How frequently each TCR V beta family was used was compared between the sorted CD8+ T cell populations from blood, dermis and epidermis. TCRdb mirrors the immuneACCESS table, restricted to in-frame sequences. Some clones are absent from its copies; in checked studies, under half trace to an unresolved V gene, and the reason for the others is unknown. V and J calls plus clone size are reproduced from that table; the DNA served to infer D and trimming. For this sample there are about 1,100 clones; about four fifths appear just once. Jointly, the top ten make up approximately 24% of the sample. For five healthy donors, CD8+ T cells were sorted from blood, dermis and epidermis, and the TCR beta CDR3 regions of these cells were analysed. All TCR-sequenced donors were healthy individuals, and each provided both blood and skin samples. Sorting was used to isolate CD8+ T cell populations ahead of TCR beta sequencing. Before T cell analysis, skin was split into dermal and epidermal compartments.

V ends up 4 bases short and J 7 bases short, with an unmatched junction base count of 7. Including cysteine and phenylalanine, the CDR3 has 14 amino acids. Solely the CDR3 DNA is kept, with 42 bases framed from the first base. CDR1 and CDR2, per the germline V gene, are SNHLY and FYNNEI. Recombination connected TRBV2 to TRBJ2-7; a stretch of 10 junction bases matches TRBD2. Sequenced sample: CD103- CD8+ T cells sorted from skin dermis. The receptor comes from a human donor in good health. The donor label of this sample is uncertain. The CDR3 has the sequence CASSGSGRAEEQYF. The nucleotide sequence is given as TGTGCCAGCAGTGGAAGCGGGAGGGCGGAAGAGCAGTACTTC.